A selection of T cell receptor beta chains follows, all from one sample in a study of blood T cells in healthy people across ages. TCRdb called the 5' RACE reads again in MiXCR, with one record for every CDR3 protein. The sample carries almost 550,000 distinct CDR3 sequences, less than 25% recorded once. This sample also belongs to another study, concerning T cells of mothers and their children.

Sequenced input: blood. The receptors stem from a boy aged 5 to 17 in good health. Each CDR3 is given with its conserved first and last residue. The order of the fields is V gene, D gene, CDR3 length, J gene, clone size, CDR3 protein, CDR3 DNA. The D gene is left open where the match is weak. Clone size, where shown, is once, few, many, or a class for clones that have expanded.

>TRBV2|-|15|TRBJ2-3|few
CASSEMGSSTDTQYF
TGTGCCAGCAGTGAAATGGGGTCCTCCACAGATACGCAGTATTTT
>TRBV28|-|16|TRBJ1-2|few
CASSLSFGGGNYGYTF
TGTGCCAGCAGTTTATCGTTCGGGGGTGGAAACTATGGCTACACCTTC
>TRBV6-5|TRBD1|17|TRBJ2-2|-
CASSYSKFRGYTGELFF
TGTGCCAGCAGTTACTCGAAATTCAGGGGGTATACCGGGGAGCTGTTTTTT
>TRBV3-1|-|16|TRBJ1-2|-
CASSQEGSVGNYGYTF
TGTGCCAGCAGCCAAGAGGGTTCGGTTGGGAACTATGGCTACACCTTC
>TRBV4-1|TRBD2|17|TRBJ2-1|-
CASSRIPGTSGINEQFF
TGCGCCAGCAGCCGAATACCAGGGACTAGCGGGATCAATGAGCAGTTCTTC
>TRBV4-1|-|17|TRBJ2-1|few
CASSQDRGGPSYNEQFF
TGCGCCAGCAGCCAAGATCGTGGGGGCCCCTCCTACAATGAGCAGTTCTTC
>TRBV12-5|-|12|TRBJ1-1|-
CASGLEGTEAFF
TGTGCTAGTGGTTTGGAGGGCACTGAAGCTTTCTTT
>TRBV10-3|TRBD1|15|TRBJ1-5|-
CAISPSDRGNQPQHF
TGTGCCATCAGTCCCTCGGACAGGGGCAATCAGCCCCAGCATTTT
>TRBV3-1|TRBD1|17|TRBJ2-5|few
CASSIRWTGGIQETQYF
TGTGCCAGCAGCATACGATGGACAGGGGGGATCCAAGAGACCCAGTACTTC
>TRBV6-5|-|10|TRBJ2-3|-
CASIIDTQYF
TGTGCCAGCATAATAGATACGCAGTATTTT
>TRBV28|-|14|TRBJ1-3|few
CASSIRWGGNTIYF
TGTGCCAGCAGCATCCGTTGGGGGGGAAACACCATATATTTT
>TRBV14|-|13|TRBJ1-2|-
CASSTGILYGYTF
TGTGCCAGCAGTACAGGGATTCTCTATGGCTACACCTTC
>TRBV7-2|TRBD2|22|TRBJ2-7|once
CASSLGAGGWAASGRISYEQYF
TGTGCCAGCAGCTTAGGCGCAGGGGGGTGGGCGGCTAGCGGGAGGATCTCCTACGAGCAGTACTTC
>TRBV12-3/TRBV12-4|-|11|TRBJ2-1|-
CASSLGQKQFF
TGTGCCAGCAGCCTAGGACAGAAGCAGTTCTTC
>TRBV9|-|15|TRBJ2-1|few
CASGYQSRGSDEQFF
TGTGCCAGCGGCTACCAAAGTCGTGGGAGCGATGAGCAGTTCTTC
>TRBV19|TRBD2|15|TRBJ2-1|few
CASSTNSGSAGEQFF
TGTGCCAGTAGTACCAATAGCGGGAGTGCGGGCGAGCAGTTCTTC
>TRBV12-3/TRBV12-4|-|13|TRBJ1-2|-
CASSAGAPFSYTF
TGTGCCAGCAGTGCCGGGGCTCCCTTCAGCTACACCTTC